The T cell receptor beta chain described here comes from a study of T cell responses to AZD1222 COVID-19 vaccine (dated by TCRdb to about 2021). Some background on the complete study: A total of more than 230 trial participants underwent TCR sequencing, of whom around 210 had received two doses of AZD1222 and some 25 had received two doses of the MenACWY control vaccine. Trial participants were enrolled by age into 18-55, 56-69 and 70-plus year subgroups, with around 140, 26 and 57 TCR-sequenced participants respectively. Results the study describes overall, beyond this receptor: The vaccine-associated CD4 TCRs covered the entire spike protein, and the dominant responses fell in regions 160-218 and 743-854. Conclusions about previously exposed vaccinees are limited because only five to seven AZD1222 recipients were SARS-CoV-2 seropositive at baseline. Reportedly, almost half of the unique spike-specific TCRs recognized epitopes lying outside the regions that are mutated in the B.1.351 and B.1.1.7 variants. Because no day 14 peak-response samples were available, the repertoires could be characterized only after the peak T cell response. After two AZD1222 doses, spike-specific TCR breadth and depth were significantly higher than at day 0 and than in MenACWY recipients. In the small 56-69-year group, the increase in depth fell short of significance, most likely because of low power. Participants were mostly white British and included more females than males, and it was suggested by the authors that clonal diversity may have been underestimated.

The CDR3 regions of human TCRbeta chains were subjected to immunosequencing. As for the authors' bioinformatics: Repertoire TCRs were checked for matches against a reference library of SARS-CoV-2-specific TCRs that had been generated using the MIRA antigen-specificity platform. Breadth was defined as the fraction of unique TCRs that were SARS-CoV-2-associated, and depth was defined as the fraction of total T cells that were SARS-CoV-2-associated. Using the MIRA data, each spike-specific TCR was mapped to the spike region that the TCR reacts to and placed in a CD4 or CD8 class. Log10-transformed breadth and depth values were compared by one-way ANOVA with Sidak's multiple comparisons tests. Held by TCRdb, this immuneACCESS table contains in-frame sequences only and omits some clones. Under half of the omission traces to an unresolved V gene where checked; the cause of the rest is unknown. V and J calls and clone size follow that table, whereas D and trimming were derived from the DNA. For this sample there are 150,000 to 160,000 clones; 70% to 90% appear just once. Roughly 5% of the sample is taken by the ten largest.

This clone came up once. This clone's antigen is unknown. No base quality information exists; no much larger clone differs at one position. The time point label here, explained by the study, means: baseline before first vaccination. The intended sense of this specimen's treatment or condition label: meningococcal conjugate vaccine given as trial control. Samples from vaccinated people were obtained from the UK trials COV001 and COV002, which included a single-blind randomized controlled phase 2/3 trial of AZD1222 (ChAdOx1 nCoV-19) in healthy adults. For TCRbeta chain sequencing, PBMC samples were collected from trial participants at day 0 and at day 28 after the second dose. According to the germline V gene, CDR1 reads KGHSH and CDR2 reads LQKENI. From its cysteine to its phenylalanine, the CDR3 spans 15 amino acids. This entry keeps only the CDR3 DNA: 45 bases, framed from base 1. V sheds 4 bases and J sheds 0 bases, leaving 7 bases between their ends.

Sample: peripheral blood, taken on day 0 of MenACWY control vaccination. The chain employs TRBV18 and TRBJ2-6; no D segment can be confidently identified. This TCR was sampled from an adult in good health. Read as DNA, the sequence is TGTGCCAGCTCACGGTCAAACTCTGGGGCCAACGTCCTGACTTTC. It translates as CASSRSNSGANVLTF. The reference TRBV18 and TRBJ2-6 proteins fill in what lies around the CDR3, so the full variable domain reads NAGVMQNPRHLVRRRGQEARLRCSPMKGHSHVYWYRQLPEEGLKFMVYLQKENIIDESGMPKERFSAEFPKEGPSILRIQQVVRGDSAAYFCASSRSNSGANVLTFGAGSRLTVL.